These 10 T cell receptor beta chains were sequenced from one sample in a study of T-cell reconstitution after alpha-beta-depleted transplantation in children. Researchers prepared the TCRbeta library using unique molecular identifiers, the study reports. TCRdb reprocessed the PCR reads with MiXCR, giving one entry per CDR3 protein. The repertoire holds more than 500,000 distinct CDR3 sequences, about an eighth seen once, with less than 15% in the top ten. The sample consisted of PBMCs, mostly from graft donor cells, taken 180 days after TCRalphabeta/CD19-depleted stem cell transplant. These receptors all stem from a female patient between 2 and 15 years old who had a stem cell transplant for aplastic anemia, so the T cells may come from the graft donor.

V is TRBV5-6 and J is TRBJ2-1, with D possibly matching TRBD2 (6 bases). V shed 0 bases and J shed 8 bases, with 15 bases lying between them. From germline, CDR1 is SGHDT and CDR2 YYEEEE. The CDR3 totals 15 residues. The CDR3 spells CASSLAGLGGDEQFF. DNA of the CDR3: TGTGCCAGCAGCTTGGCCGGGCTGGGGGGTGATGAGCAGTTCTTC.

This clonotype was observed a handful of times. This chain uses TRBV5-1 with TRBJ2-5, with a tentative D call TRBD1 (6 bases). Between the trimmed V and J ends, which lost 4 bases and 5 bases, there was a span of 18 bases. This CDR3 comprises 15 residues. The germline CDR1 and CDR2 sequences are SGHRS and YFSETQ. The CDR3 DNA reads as TGCGCCAGCAGCCCCGACGGGACACCTAAGGAGACCCAGTACTTC. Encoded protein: CASSPDGTPKETQYF. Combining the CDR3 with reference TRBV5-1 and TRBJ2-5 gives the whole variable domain KAGVTQTPRYLIKTRGQQVTLSCSPISGHRSVSWYQQTPGQGLQFLFEYFSETQRNKGNFPGRFSGRQFSNSRSEMNVSTLELGDSALYLCASSPDGTPKETQYFGPGTRLLVL.

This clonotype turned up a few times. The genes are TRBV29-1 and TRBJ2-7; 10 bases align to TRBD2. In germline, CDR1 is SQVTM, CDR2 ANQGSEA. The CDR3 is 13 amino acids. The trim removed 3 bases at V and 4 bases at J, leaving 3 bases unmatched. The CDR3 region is CSVDGSGRYEQYF. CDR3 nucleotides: TGCAGCGTTGATGGTAGCGGGAGGTACGAGCAGTACTTC.

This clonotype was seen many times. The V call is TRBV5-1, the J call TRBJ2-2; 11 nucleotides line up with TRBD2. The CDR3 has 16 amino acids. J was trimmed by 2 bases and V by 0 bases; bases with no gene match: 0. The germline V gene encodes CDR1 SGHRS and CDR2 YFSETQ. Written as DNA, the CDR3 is TGCGCCAGCAGCTTGGGACTAGCGGGAAACACCGGGGAGCTGTTTTTT. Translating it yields CASSLGLAGNTGELFF.

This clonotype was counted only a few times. The CDR3 coding sequence is TGTGCCAGCAGCTTAGGGACAGGGGTCGGGGAAAAACTGTTTTTT. This sequence encodes CASSLGTGVGEKLFF. This chain links TRBV7-3 with TRBJ1-4; 10 nucleotides match TRBD1. Germline CDR1 SGHTA, CDR2 FQGTGA. Trimming took 2 bases from V and 8 from J; bases not matched to a gene: 5. The CDR3 has 15 amino acids.

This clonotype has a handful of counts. The DNA of the CDR3 is TGTGCCAGCAGAGGGGACACGGAGACCCAGTACTTC. Its translation: CASRGDTETQYF. The chain couples TRBV2 to TRBJ2-5, with D tentatively TRBD1 (6 bases). Deletions cut 6 bases from V and 5 bases from J, with 10 bases between. This CDR3 is built from 12 residues. Per germline, CDR1 SNHLY and CDR2 FYNNEI.

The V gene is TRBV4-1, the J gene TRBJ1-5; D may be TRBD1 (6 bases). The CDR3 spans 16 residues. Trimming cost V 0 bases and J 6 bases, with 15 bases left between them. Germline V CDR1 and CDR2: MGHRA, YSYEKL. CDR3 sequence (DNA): TGCGCCAGCAGCCAAGATCCACAGGGAATGAGTCAGCCCCAGCATTTT. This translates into CASSQDPQGMSQPQHF.

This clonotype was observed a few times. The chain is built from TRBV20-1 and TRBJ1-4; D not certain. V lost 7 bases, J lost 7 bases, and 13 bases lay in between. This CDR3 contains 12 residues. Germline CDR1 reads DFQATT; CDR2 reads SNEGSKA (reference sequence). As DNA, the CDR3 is TGCAGTGGAGAGTTGAGGAGTGAAAAACTGTTTTTT. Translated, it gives CSGELRSEKLFF.

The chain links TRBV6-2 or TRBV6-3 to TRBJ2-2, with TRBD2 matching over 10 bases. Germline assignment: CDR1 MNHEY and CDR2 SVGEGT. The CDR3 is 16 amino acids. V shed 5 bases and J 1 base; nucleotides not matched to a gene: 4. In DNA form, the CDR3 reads TGTGCCAGCAGTCACCGACTAGCGGGGAACACCGGGGAGCTGTTTTTT. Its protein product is CASSHRLAGNTGELFF.

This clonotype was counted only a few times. The CDR3 nucleotides are TGTGCCAGCAGCCCACCAGGGTGGGACGCTGAAGCTTTCTTT. The encoded protein is CASSPPGWDAEAFF. The chain links TRBV7-8 to TRBJ1-1; D is possibly TRBD1 (5 bases). V shed 5 bases and J shed 6 bases, with 16 bases lying between them. Germline CDR1 SGHVS, CDR2 FQNEAQ. The CDR3 contains 14 residues.